This TCR beta chain was found in a study of cytomegalovirus exposure and HLA in healthy donors. Primers: 60 Vbeta forward and 13 Jbeta reverse. The table came from immunoSEQ multiplex PCR; TCRdb's copy has only in-frame clones and leaves some out. The table has under 150,000 clones, 77% seen once. The CDR3 covers 17 residues. The germline V gene encodes CDR1 SGHRS and CDR2 YFSETQ. After removal of 4 bases from V and 4 bases from J, the junction contained 13 bases not matched to a gene. The origin of this receptor is a woman between 55 and 75 years old in good health and CMV-seronegative. The rearrangement joins TRBV5-1 to TRBJ2-2; 7 nucleotides align to TRBD1. Material for sequencing was PBMCs. The CDR3 DNA sequence: TGCGCCAGCAGCCCCGACGGGACAGCCCGCTTCACCGGGGAGCTGTTTTTT. Translated: CASSPDGTARFTGELFF.